The rows below give T cell receptor beta chains drawn from one sample of a study of spatial heterogeneity in lung cancer. A single record per CDR3 protein comes from TCRdb applying MiXCR to the 5' RACE reads. The table includes about 27,000 distinct CDR3 sequences, around 7.5% detected once. The sample consisted of lung tumor tissue, taken at surgery. The receptors were sampled from a male donor with early-stage non-small cell lung cancer. CDR3s include the opening cysteine and the closing phenylalanine or tryptophan. Fields, in order: clone size, CDR3 length, V gene, J gene, D gene, CDR3 DNA, CDR3 protein. The D gene is left open where the match is weak. Some rows have no size entry. The others give once, few or many, or a class for an expanded clone.

few	14	TRBV7-2	TRBJ2-1	NA	TGTGCCAGCAGCTTAGGAGGTTTCTACAATGAGCAGTTCTTC	CASSLGGFYNEQFF
many	13	TRBV7-2	TRBJ2-7	NA	TGTGCCAGCAGCGCCCGAGGATGGGCATTTCAGTACTTC	CASSARGWAFQYF
many	14	TRBV5-1	TRBJ2-1	NA	TGCGCCAGCAGCTGGGGGGGCCTAGGCGATGAGCAGTTCTTC	CASSWGGLGDEQFF
few	15	TRBV20-1	TRBJ2-1	NA	TGCAGTGTCTCGGACCGGGACGGAGGTTACAATGAGCAGTTCTTC	CSVSDRDGGYNEQFF
many	14	TRBV20-1	TRBJ2-2	NA	TGCAGTGCTCCCGACAGGTCGAACACCGGGGAGCTGTTTTTT	CSAPDRSNTGELFF
many	11	TRBV20-1	TRBJ1-1	TRBD1	TGCAGTGGGACAGGGGTAAGAGAGGCTTTCTTT	CSGTGVREAFF
NA	15	TRBV5-1	TRBJ1-1	NA	TGCGCCAGCAGCTCGCAGGGTATTAGGAACACTGAAGCTTTCTTT	CASSSQGIRNTEAFF
NA	13	TRBV27	TRBJ1-1	TRBD1	TGTGCCAGCAGGTGGACAGGTGGGACTGAAGCTTTCTTT	CASRWTGGTEAFF
few	13	TRBV5-4	TRBJ2-2	NA	TGTGCCAGCAGCTTGGTAGACGTCGGGGAGCTGTTTTTT	CASSLVDVGELFF
many	16	TRBV7-2	TRBJ2-3	TRBD2	TGTGCCAGCAGCTCCACTAGCGGATTTAGCACAGATACGCAGTATTTT	CASSSTSGFSTDTQYF
few	17	TRBV6-5	TRBJ2-6	NA	TGTGCCAGCAGTTACACGGGGATTTCTGCTGGGGCCAACGTCCTGACTTTC	CASSYTGISAGANVLTF
NA	12	TRBV13	TRBJ1-1	NA	TGTGCCAGCAGGCTGGGAGGGACCGAAGCTTTCTTT	CASRLGGTEAFF
many	13	TRBV20-1	TRBJ1-1	TRBD1	TGCAGTGCAAAGGGACAGGGGGTCTCTGAAGCTTTCTTT	CSAKGQGVSEAFF
many	15	TRBV20-1	TRBJ2-3	TRBD1	TGCAGTGCTAGAGAAGGGGGCGAGGTCGGAGATACGCAGTATTTT	CSAREGGEVGDTQYF
many	13	TRBV11-2	TRBJ2-5	NA	TGTGCCAGCAGCCCCAGATGGGGAGAGACCCAGTACTTC	CASSPRWGETQYF
few	14	TRBV7-8	TRBJ2-3	NA	TGTGCCAGCAGCCCAAGGGACAGCACAGATACGCAGTATTTT	CASSPRDSTDTQYF